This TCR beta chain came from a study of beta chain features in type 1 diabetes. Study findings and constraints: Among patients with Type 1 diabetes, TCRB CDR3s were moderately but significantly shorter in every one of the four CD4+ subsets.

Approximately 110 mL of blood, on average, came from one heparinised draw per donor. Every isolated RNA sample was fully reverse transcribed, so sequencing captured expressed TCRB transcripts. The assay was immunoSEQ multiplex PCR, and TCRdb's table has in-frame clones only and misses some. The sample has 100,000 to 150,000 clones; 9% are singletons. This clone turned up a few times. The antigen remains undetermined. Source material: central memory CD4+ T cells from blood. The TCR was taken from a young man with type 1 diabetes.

The CDR3 nucleotides are TGTGCCAGCTCACCACGGGGGGGCGGAAATTCACCCCTCCACTTT. Protein: CASSPRGGGNSPLHF. The chain couples TRBV18 to TRBJ1-6; possibly TRBD1 for D (6 bases). The CDR3 totals 15 residues. V was cut by 1 base and J by 7 bases, with 11 bases left in between. Germline lookup yields CDR1 KGHSH and CDR2 LQKENI.